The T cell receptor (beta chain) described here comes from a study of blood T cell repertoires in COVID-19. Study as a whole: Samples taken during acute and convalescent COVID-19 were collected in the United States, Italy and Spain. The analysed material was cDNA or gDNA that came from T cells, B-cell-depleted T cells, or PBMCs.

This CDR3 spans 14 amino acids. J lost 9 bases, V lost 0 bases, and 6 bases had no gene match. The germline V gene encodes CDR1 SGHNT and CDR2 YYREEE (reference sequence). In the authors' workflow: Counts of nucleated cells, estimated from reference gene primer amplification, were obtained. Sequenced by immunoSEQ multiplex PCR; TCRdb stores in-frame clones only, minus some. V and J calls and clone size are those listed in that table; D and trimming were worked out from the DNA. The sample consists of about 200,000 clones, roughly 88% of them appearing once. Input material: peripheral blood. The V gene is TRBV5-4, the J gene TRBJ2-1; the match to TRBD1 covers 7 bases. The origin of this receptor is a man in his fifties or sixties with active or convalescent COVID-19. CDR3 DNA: TGTGCCAGCAGCTTGGTACAGGGGAGCGGTGAGCAGTTCTTC. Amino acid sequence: CASSLVQGSGEQFF.